This T cell receptor beta chain came from a study of CD8 T cells in Susac syndrome. General study results and limits: The authors acknowledged that their TCR sequencing and HLA analysis involved a relatively small number of individuals.

Looked up from germline, CDR1 is SGHRS and CDR2 is YFSETQ. The CDR3 sequence is 15 residues long. V dropped 0 bases and J dropped 2 bases, with 9 bases sitting between them. About this clonotype itself: Its antigen is unknown.

Random hexamers were used to reverse transcribe an amount of about 0.45 to 1 ug RNA. immunoSEQ multiplex PCR amplified TCR beta CDR3 across 54 Vbeta, 13 Jbeta. TCRdb fed the immunoSEQ multiplex PCR reads into MiXCR, producing one record per CDR3 protein. Altogether 180,000 or so distinct CDR3 sequences are present, approximately 95% being singletons, with the ten largest covering 0.085% to 0.12%. The sequenced sample was CD4+ T cells from PBMCs. The sequence derives from a human donor in good health. V usage is TRBV5-1 and J usage is TRBJ2-4, with D perhaps TRBD2 (5 bases). CDR3 sequence (DNA): TGCGCCAGCAGCTTGGATCCGGGGACCAAAAACATTCAGTACTTC. Protein: CASSLDPGTKNIQYF.